This T cell receptor (beta chain) stems from a study of cytomegalovirus exposure and HLA in healthy donors. Study results and caveats: Diagnosis of cytomegalovirus status made by the classifier reportedly showed high specificity and sensitivity.

This CDR3 is 14 amino acids long. Trimming took 0 bases from V and 6 from J, leaving 9 bases between them. Germline CDR1 reads SGHRS; CDR2 reads YFSETQ. PCR employed 60 Vbeta and 13 Jbeta primers. Clones were sequenced by immunoSEQ multiplex PCR, and TCRdb holds only the in-frame ones, with some missing. The sample holds tens of thousands of clones, around 80% seen once. This clone has only a few counts. Antigen specificity is unknown. The TCR comes from a woman in her twenties or thirties in good health and CMV-seronegative. The source material was PBMCs. The chain links TRBV5-1 to TRBJ1-4, with D unclear. CDR3 region: CASSLAGGDEKLFF. CDR3 in DNA: TGCGCCAGCAGCTTGGCCGGTGGAGATGAAAAACTGTTTTTT.